Below are 7 T cell receptor beta chains sequenced from a single sample in a study of blood T cell repertoires in COVID-19 (dated by TCRdb to about 2020). Library prep was done by the immunoSEQ multiplex PCR assay. TCRdb re-hosts the immuneACCESS table, in-frame sequences only. Its copies lack some clones; in the studies checked, an unresolved V gene accounts for under half of them, and the cause for the rest is not known. This sample holds approximately 200,000 clones; 65% to 90% were observed only once. Just under 7.5% of the sample rests with the top ten. The specimen was peripheral blood. The origin of the receptors is a woman in her 50s with acute or convalescent COVID-19.

The chain employs TRBV7-9 and TRBJ2-6; a possible D gene is TRBD1 (5 bases). V lost 4 bases, J lost 4 bases, and 14 bases lay in between. CDR3 length: 16 residues. The germline gives CDR1 SEHNR, CDR2 FQNEAQ (reference sequence). CDR3 nucleotides: TGTGCCAGCAGCTCCCCCAGGGCGTCAGGGGCCAACGTCCTGACTTTC. Its translation: CASSSPRASGANVLTF.

In this sample, this clone turned up once. This chain links TRBV15 with TRBJ2-1, with TRBD2 matching 7 bases. The V and J ends lost 5 bases and 4 bases, in that order; junction bases with no gene match: 11. The germline V gene encodes CDR1 LNHNV and CDR2 YYDKDF (reference sequence). The CDR3 is 16 residues long. The CDR3, as DNA: TGTGCCACCAGCGGAGGTCTAGCGGTGGAATACAATGAGCAGTTCTTC. It is translated as CATSGGLAVEYNEQFF.

V and J are TRBV10-3 and TRBJ2-3; 11 bases fit TRBD2. V shed 2 bases and J 1 base; nucleotides not matched to a gene: 5. The CDR3 loop spans 17 amino acids. Germline V gene data show CDR1 as ENHRY and CDR2 as SYGVKD. Here the CDR3 reads CAISEIAGGPGTDTQYF. The CDR3 coding sequence is TGTGCCATCAGTGAGATAGCGGGAGGGCCCGGCACAGATACGCAGTATTTT.

V usage is TRBV28 and J usage is TRBJ1-5, with 8 bases identical to TRBD1. There are 15 residues in the CDR3. Germline assignment: CDR1 MDHEN and CDR2 SYDVKM. The J segment lost 6 bases and the V segment lost 5 bases, leaving 9 bases of the junction unmatched. CDR3 amino acids: CASSPGGAAGQPQHF. Here the CDR3 DNA reads TGTGCCAGCAGTCCAGGGGGCGCGGCTGGTCAGCCCCAGCATTTT.

The V and J genes are TRBV20-1 and TRBJ1-5, with 7 bases fitting TRBD1. The trim removed 3 bases at V and 4 bases at J, leaving 9 bases unmatched. CDR1 and CDR2 (germline): DFQATT, SNEGSKA (reference sequence). CDR3 length: 15 residues. The CDR3 spells CSASPPTGANQPQHF. CDR3 DNA sequence: TGCAGTGCTAGTCCGCCCACAGGGGCAAATCAGCCCCAGCATTTT.

This chain uses TRBV18 with TRBJ2-7, with 15 bases identical to TRBD2. The CDR3 is 17 amino acids. Germline lookup yields CDR1 KGHSH and CDR2 LQKENI. V was clipped by 4 bases and J by 6 bases; unmatched bases: 10. Here the CDR3 reads CASSQTVGLAGGVEQYF. DNA for the CDR3: TGTGCCAGCTCACAGACCGTCGGACTAGCGGGAGGGGTCGAGCAGTACTTC. Drawing the rest from reference TRBV18 and TRBJ2-7, the complete variable domain is NAGVMQNPRHLVRRRGQEARLRCSPMKGHSHVYWYRQLPEEGLKFMVYLQKENIIDESGMPKERFSAEFPKEGPSILRIQQVVRGDSAAYFCASSQTVGLAGGVEQYFGPGTRLTVT.

This rearrangement joins TRBV7-2 to TRBJ2-5; the D is unclear. This CDR3 has 15 residues. V shed 7 bases and J shed 5 bases, with 20 bases lying between them. Germline loops: CDR1 SGHTA, CDR2 FQGNSA. Here the CDR3 reads CASTPGLVARETQYF. For the CDR3, the DNA is TGTGCCAGCACCCCCGGCCTAGTGGCTAGGGAGACCCAGTACTTC.